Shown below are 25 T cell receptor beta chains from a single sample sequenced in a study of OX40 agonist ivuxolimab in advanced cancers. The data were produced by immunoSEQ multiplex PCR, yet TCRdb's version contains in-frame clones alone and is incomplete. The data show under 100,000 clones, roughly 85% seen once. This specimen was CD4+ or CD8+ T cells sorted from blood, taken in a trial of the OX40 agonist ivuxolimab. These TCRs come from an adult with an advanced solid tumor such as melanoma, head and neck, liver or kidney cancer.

CDR3 in DNA: TGTGCCAGCAGCTTAGATCAGGGCTTTGGGTCACCCCTCCACTTT. This codes for CASSLDQGFGSPLHF. V and J are TRBV7-6 and TRBJ1-6; D is possibly TRBD1 (5 bases). The CDR3 length is 15 residues. Deletions cut 1 base from V and 10 bases from J, with 14 bases between. Germline V CDR1 and CDR2: SGHVS, FNYEAQ. The full variable domain, completed using reference TRBV7-6 and TRBJ1-6, is GAGVSQSPRYKVTKRGQDVALRCDPISGHVSLYWYRQALGQGPEFLTYFNYEAQQDKSGLPNDRFSAERPEGSISTLTIQRTEQRDSAMYRCASSLDQGFGSPLHFGNGTRLTVT.

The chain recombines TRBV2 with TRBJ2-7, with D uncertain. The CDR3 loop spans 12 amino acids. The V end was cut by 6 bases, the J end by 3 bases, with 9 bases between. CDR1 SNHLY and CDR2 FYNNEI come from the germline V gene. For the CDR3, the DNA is TGTGCCAGCAGGCGCTATGACTACGAGCAGTACTTC. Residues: CASRRYDYEQYF.

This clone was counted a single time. CDR3 bases: TGTGCCAGCAGCGGAGGGTGGGGGGCGCACTACGAGCAGTACTTC. Protein product: CASSGGWGAHYEQYF. V is TRBV7-2 and J is TRBJ2-7; TRBD1 or TRBD2 may be the D gene (6 bases each). Trimming took off 5 bases at V and 3 bases at J, with 17 bases between the two ends. Germline CDR1 is SGHTA and CDR2 is FQGNSA. The CDR3 contains 15 residues.

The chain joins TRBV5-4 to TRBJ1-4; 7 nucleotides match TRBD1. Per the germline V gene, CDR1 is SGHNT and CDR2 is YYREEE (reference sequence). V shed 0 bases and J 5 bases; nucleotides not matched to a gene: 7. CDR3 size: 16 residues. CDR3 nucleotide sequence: TGTGCCAGCAGCTTGGATGTCAGAGGGGGCAATGAAAAACTGTTTTTT. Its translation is CASSLDVRGGNEKLFF.

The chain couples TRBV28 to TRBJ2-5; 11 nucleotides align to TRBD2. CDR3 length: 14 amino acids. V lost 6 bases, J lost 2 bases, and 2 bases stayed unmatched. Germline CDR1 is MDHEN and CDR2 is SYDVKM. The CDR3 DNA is TGTGCCAGCAGAACTAGCGGGGGACAAGAGACCCAGTACTTC. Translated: CASRTSGGQETQYF.

CDR3: CASSYARGVYEQYF. In DNA, the CDR3 is TGTGCCAGCAGTTACGCCAGGGGGGTTTACGAGCAGTACTTC. The chain joins TRBV6-5 to TRBJ2-7, with D perhaps matching TRBD1 (7 bases). With 2 bases removed from V and 4 bases from J, the gap between germline ends came to 12 bases. The germline V gene has CDR1 MNHEY and CDR2 SVGAGI. The CDR3 sequence is 14 residues long.

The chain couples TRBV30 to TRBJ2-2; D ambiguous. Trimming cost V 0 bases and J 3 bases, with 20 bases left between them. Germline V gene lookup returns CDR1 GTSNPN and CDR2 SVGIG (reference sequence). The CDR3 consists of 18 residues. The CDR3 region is CAWSVQLASPTHTGELFF. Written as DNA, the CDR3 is TGTGCCTGGAGTGTACAACTGGCTAGTCCTACCCACACCGGGGAGCTGTTTTTT.

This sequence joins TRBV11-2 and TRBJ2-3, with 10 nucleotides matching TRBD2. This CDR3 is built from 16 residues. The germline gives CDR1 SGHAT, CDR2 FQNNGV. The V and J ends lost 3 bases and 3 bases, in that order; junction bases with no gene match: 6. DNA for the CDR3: TGTGCCAGCAGCTTGGGAGCGGGGGGGCTGACAGATACGCAGTATTTT. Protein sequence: CASSLGAGGLTDTQYF.

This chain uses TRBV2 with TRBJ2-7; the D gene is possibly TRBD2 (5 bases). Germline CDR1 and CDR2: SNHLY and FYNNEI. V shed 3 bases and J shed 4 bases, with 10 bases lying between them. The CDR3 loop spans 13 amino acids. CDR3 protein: CASSELAGYEQYF. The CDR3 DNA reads TGTGCCAGCAGTGAGCTAGCTGGGTACGAGCAGTACTTC.

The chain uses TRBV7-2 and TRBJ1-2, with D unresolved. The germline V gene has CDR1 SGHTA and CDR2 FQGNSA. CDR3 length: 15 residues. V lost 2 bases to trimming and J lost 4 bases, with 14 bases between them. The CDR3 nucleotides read TGTGCCAGCAGCTTATCAGCAGGAACTAGCTATGGCTACACCTTC. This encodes CASSLSAGTSYGYTF.

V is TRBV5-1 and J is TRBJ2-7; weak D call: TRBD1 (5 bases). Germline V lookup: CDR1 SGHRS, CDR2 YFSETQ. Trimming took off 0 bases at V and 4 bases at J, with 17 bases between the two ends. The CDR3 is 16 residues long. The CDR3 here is CASSLVVGAGPYEQYF. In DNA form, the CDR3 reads TGCGCCAGCAGCTTGGTTGTTGGAGCAGGGCCTTACGAGCAGTACTTC.

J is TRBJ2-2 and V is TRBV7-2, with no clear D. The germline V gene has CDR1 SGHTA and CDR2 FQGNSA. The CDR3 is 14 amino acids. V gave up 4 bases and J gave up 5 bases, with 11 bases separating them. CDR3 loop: CASSSSFTTGELFF. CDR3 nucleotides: TGTGCCAGCAGCTCCTCATTCACTACCGGGGAGCTGTTTTTT.

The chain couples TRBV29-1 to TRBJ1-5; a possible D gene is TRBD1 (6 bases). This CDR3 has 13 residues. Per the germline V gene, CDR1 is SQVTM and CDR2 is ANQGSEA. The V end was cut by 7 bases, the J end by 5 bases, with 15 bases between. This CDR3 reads CSARDTPDQPQHF. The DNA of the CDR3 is TGCAGCGCCCGGGACACCCCAGATCAGCCCCAGCATTTT.

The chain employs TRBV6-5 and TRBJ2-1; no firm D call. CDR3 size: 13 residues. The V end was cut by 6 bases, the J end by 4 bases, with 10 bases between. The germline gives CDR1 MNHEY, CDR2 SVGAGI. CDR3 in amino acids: CASSPKVYNEQFF. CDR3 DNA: TGTGCCAGCAGCCCTAAAGTTTACAATGAGCAGTTCTTC.

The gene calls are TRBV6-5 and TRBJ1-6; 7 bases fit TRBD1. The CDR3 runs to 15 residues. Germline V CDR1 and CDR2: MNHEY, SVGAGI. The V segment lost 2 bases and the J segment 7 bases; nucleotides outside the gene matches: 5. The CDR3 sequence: CASSYAQGLNSPLHF. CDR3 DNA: TGTGCCAGCAGTTACGCACAGGGGCTGAATTCACCCCTCCACTTT.

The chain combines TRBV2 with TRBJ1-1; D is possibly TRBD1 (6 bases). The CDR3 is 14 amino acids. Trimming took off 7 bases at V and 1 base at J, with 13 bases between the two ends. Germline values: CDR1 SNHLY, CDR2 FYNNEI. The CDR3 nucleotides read TGTGCCAGCACTTGGGACATGGGGAACACTGAAGCTTTCTTT. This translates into CASTWDMGNTEAFF.

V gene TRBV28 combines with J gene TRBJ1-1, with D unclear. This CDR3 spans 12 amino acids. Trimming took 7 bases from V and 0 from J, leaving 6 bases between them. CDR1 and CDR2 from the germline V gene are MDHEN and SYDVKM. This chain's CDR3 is CASTTLNTEAFF. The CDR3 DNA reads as TGTGCCAGCACTACTCTGAACACTGAAGCTTTCTTT.

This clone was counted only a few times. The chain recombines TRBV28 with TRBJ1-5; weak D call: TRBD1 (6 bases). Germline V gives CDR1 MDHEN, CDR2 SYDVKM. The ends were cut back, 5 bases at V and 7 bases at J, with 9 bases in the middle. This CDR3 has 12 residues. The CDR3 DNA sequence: TGTGCCAGCAGTAAAGGACAGCAGCCCCAGCATTTT. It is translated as CASSKGQQPQHF.

The CDR3 DNA follows: TGTGCCTGGAGTAGGGCCGGGGACGGGAGCTACACCTTC. It encodes CAWSRAGDGSYTF. The V and J genes are TRBV30 and TRBJ1-2; TRBD1 is a possible D gene (5 bases). Germline CDR1 reads GTSNPN; CDR2 reads SVGIG (reference sequence). The CDR3 consists of 13 residues. The V gene lost 2 bases and the J gene lost 9 bases, with 16 bases spanning the gap. The full variable domain, rest sourced from reference TRBV30 and TRBJ1-2, is SQTIHQWPATLVQPVGSPLSLECTVEGTSNPNLYWYRQAAGRGLQLLFYSVGIGQISSEVPQNLSASRPQDRQFILSSKKLLLSDSGFYLCAWSRAGDGSYTFGSGTRLTVV.

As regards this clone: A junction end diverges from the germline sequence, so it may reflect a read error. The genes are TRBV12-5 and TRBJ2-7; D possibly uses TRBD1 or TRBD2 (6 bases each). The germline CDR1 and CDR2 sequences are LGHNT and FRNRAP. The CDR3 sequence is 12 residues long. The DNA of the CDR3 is TGCCTTGTTAGGGGGGTCTCAAACGAGCAGTACTTC. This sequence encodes CLVRGVSNEQYF.

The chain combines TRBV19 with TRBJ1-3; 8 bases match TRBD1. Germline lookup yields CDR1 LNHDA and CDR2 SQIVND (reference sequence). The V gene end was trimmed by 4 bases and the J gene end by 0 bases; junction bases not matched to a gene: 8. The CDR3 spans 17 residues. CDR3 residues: CASSRPGQAYSGNTIYF. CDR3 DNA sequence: TGTGCCAGTAGTAGACCGGGACAGGCGTACTCTGGAAACACCATATATTTT.

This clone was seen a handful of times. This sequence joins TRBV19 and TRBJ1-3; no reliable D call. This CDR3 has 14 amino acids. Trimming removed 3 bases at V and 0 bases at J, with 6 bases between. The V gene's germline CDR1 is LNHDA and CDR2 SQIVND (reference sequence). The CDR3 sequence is CASSIEASGNTIYF. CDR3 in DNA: TGTGCCAGTAGTATTGAGGCCTCTGGAAACACCATATATTTT.

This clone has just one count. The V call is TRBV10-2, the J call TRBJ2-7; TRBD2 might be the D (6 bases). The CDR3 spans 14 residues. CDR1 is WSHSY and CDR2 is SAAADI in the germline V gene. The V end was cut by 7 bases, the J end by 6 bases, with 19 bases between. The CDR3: CASTLPGFGGEQYF. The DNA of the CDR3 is TGCGCCAGCACCCTACCGGGTTTCGGGGGCGAGCAGTACTTC.

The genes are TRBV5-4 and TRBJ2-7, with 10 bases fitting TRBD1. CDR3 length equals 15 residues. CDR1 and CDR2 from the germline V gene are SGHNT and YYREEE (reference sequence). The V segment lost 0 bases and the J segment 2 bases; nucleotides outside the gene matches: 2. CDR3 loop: CASSLGTGGTYEQYF. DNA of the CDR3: TGTGCCAGCAGCTTGGGGACAGGGGGAACCTACGAGCAGTACTTC.

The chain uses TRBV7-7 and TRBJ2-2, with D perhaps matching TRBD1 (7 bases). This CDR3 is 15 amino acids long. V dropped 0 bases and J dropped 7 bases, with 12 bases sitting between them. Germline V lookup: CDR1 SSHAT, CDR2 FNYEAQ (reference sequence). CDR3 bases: TGTGCCAGCAGCTTAGCTGGAGGGGGCCTCGGGGAGCTGTTTTTT. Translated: CASSLAGGGLGELFF.